These 18 T cell receptor beta chains share one sample of origin, sequenced in a study of Ad26.COV2.S vaccination and SARS-CoV-2 variants. Indicated treatment: approximately 18 received Ad26.COV2.S at low or high dose, single or two shots; about 5 received placebo; per-sample allocation not given. Day 63 after the first vaccine or placebo injection was the time point for sampling. Some clones are missing from TCRdb's copy, which holds only in-frame ones; the method was immunoSEQ multiplex PCR. The sample lists approximately 460,000 clones, 80% to 90% occurring once. Source: peripheral blood, taken in a trial of Ad26.COV2.S vaccine versus placebo. The receptors were gathered from a person between 18 and 59 years old who received the Ad26.COV2.S COVID-19 vaccine or a placebo.

The chain employs TRBV5-3 and TRBJ1-1; D not certain. TRBV5-3 is an ORF for which the function is uncertain. The CDR3 consists of 8 residues. Between the trimmed V and J ends, which lost 10 bases and 13 bases, there was a span of 11 bases. The CDR3 loop is CARTYDFF. The CDR3 coding sequence is TGTGCCCGCACCTACGATTTCTTT.

This clone was picked up one time. The chain recombines TRBV2 with TRBJ2-7; D possibly uses TRBD1 or TRBD2 (5 bases each). The CDR3 totals 13 residues. V dropped 6 bases and J dropped 5 bases, with 14 bases sitting between them. CDR1 SNHLY and CDR2 FYNNEI come from the germline V gene. The CDR3 loop reads CASSLVRDHEQYF. Here the CDR3 DNA reads TGTGCCAGCAGCCTGGTAAGGGACCACGAGCAGTACTTC.

The chain has TRBV19 and TRBJ2-5, with TRBD2 identical over 7 bases. Germline V CDR1 and CDR2: LNHDA, SQIVND (reference sequence). CDR3 length: 13 amino acids. Trimming took 7 bases from V and 5 from J; bases not matched to a gene: 7. CDR3 loop: CASTEAGRETQYF. The CDR3 bases are TGTGCCAGTACGGAGGCCGGGAGGGAGACCCAGTACTTC.

This rearrangement joins TRBV7-9 to TRBJ2-7; possibly TRBD2 for D (5 bases). Trimming pared 3 bases from V and 3 bases from J, leaving 9 bases between. CDR1 is SEHNR and CDR2 is FQNEAQ in the germline V gene (reference sequence). The CDR3 contains 13 residues. CDR3 residues: CASSFLGVYEQYF. CDR3 nucleotide sequence: TGTGCCAGCAGCTTTCTGGGAGTCTACGAGCAGTACTTC.

This rearrangement joins TRBV19 to TRBJ1-6, with TRBD1 matching 8 bases. The CDR3 runs 16 residues. V was pared by 6 bases and J by 7 bases, with 11 bases of the junction left unmatched. The germline V gene has CDR1 LNHDA and CDR2 SQIVND (reference sequence). This chain's CDR3 is CASSYGQGKRNSPLHF. CDR3 coding DNA: TGTGCCAGTAGCTACGGACAGGGCAAGAGAAATTCACCCCTCCACTTT.

The chain recombines TRBV21-1 with TRBJ2-7. TRBV21-1 is flagged as a pseudogene. This CDR3 is 9 amino acids long. This CDR3 reads CASSKLVYF. Here the CDR3 DNA reads TGTGCCAGCAGCAAATTGGTGTACTTC.

The V call is TRBV7-9, the J call TRBJ2-3; D is ambiguous. Trimming took off 5 bases at V and 6 bases at J, with 12 bases between the two ends. The CDR3 is 13 residues long. Germline values: CDR1 SEHNR, CDR2 FQNEAQ (reference sequence). For the CDR3, the DNA is TGTGCCAGCAGCATCGCCCCCGGGGATACGCAGTATTTT. This codes for CASSIAPGDTQYF.

Here the CDR3 reads CASSEGGNYGYTF. In DNA form, the CDR3 reads TGTGCCAGCAGTGAAGGTGGAAACTATGGCTACACCTTC. The chain combines TRBV25-1 with TRBJ1-2; D not certain. V lost 2 bases and J 2 bases, leaving 6 bases between the germline ends. CDR3 size: 13 residues. Germline V lookup: CDR1 MGHDK, CDR2 SYGVNS.

Only one count was recorded for this clone. V is TRBV6-2 or TRBV6-3 and J is TRBJ2-1; 12 bases line up with TRBD2. This CDR3 contains 14 residues. Germline trimming cut 5 bases from V and 10 bases from J; bases unmatched to any gene: 6. Germline V lookup: CDR1 MNHEY, CDR2 SVGEGT. CDR3 residues: CASSGLAGFSEQFF. CDR3 DNA: TGTGCCAGCAGTGGACTAGCGGGGTTCAGCGAGCAGTTCTTC.

This clone was seen a single time. The chain employs TRBV7-2 and TRBJ1-2; D might be TRBD1 (5 bases). Per the germline V gene, CDR1 is SGHTA and CDR2 is FQGNSA. V was trimmed by 5 bases and J by 6 bases, leaving 25 bases between them. The CDR3 length is 17 residues. CDR3 loop: CASSPSPIGGGRNGYTF. The DNA for the CDR3 is TGTGCCAGCAGCCCCTCGCCGATTGGGGGGGGTCGGAATGGCTACACCTTC.

The chain carries TRBV2 and TRBJ1-5; D ambiguous. This CDR3 is built from 13 residues. Germline CDR1 is SNHLY and CDR2 is FYNNEI. V was shortened by 6 bases and J by 3 bases, with 9 bases between the two germline ends. The CDR3: CASSVDLNQPQHF. The CDR3 region has the DNA TGTGCCAGCAGCGTAGACCTCAATCAGCCCCAGCATTTT.

This clone showed up just once. The rearrangement joins TRBV10-3 to TRBJ1-2, with D possibly TRBD1 on 5 matching bases. Germline values: CDR1 ENHRY, CDR2 SYGVKD. The germline V and J ends were trimmed by 0 bases and 4 bases, with 21 bases remaining between them. The CDR3 is 18 amino acids. CDR3 protein: CAISESILDKSDTYGYTF. In nucleotides, the CDR3 is TGTGCCATCAGTGAGTCGATATTGGACAAGTCCGATACCTATGGCTACACCTTC.

This chain connects TRBV6-5 to TRBJ2-7; TRBD2 might be the D (6 bases). This CDR3 contains 11 residues. Germline values: CDR1 MNHEY, CDR2 SVGAGI. V was shortened by 4 bases and J by 7 bases, with 8 bases between the two germline ends. CDR3 region: CASSSGREQYF. CDR3 DNA sequence: TGTGCCAGCAGTTCGGGGAGGGAGCAGTACTTC.

This chain links TRBV7-6 with TRBJ2-1, with D uncertain. Germline CDR1 is SGHVS and CDR2 is FNYEAQ. The CDR3 is 20 residues long. Trimming stripped 1 base from V and 0 bases from J, with 22 bases between. CDR3 protein: CASSLGRSIGHMSSYNEQFF. The CDR3 DNA follows: TGTGCCAGCAGCTTAGGAAGGTCCATCGGCCATATGAGCTCCTACAATGAGCAGTTCTTC.

The chain uses TRBV6-4 and TRBJ2-5; tentatively, D is TRBD1 (6 bases). Germline CDR1 is MRHNA and CDR2 is SNTAGT. The CDR3 length is 13 residues. V shed 6 bases and J shed 3 bases, with 11 bases lying between them. In DNA form, the CDR3 reads TGTGCCAGCAGAGACAGGAAAAAAGAGACCCAGTACTTC. Translating gives CASRDRKKETQYF.

On this clone: The germline gene is not matched at one end of the junction; a read error may be the cause. The chain uses TRBV10-3 and TRBJ2-7; the match to TRBD1 covers 8 bases. The CDR3 totals 15 residues. CDR1 ENHRY and CDR2 SYGVKD come from the germline V gene. DNA of the CDR3: TGTGCCATCAGCCGGACAGGGTCCGACTCCGACGAGCAGTACTTC. Its translation: CAISRTGSDSDEQYF.

The rearrangement joins TRBV5-5 to TRBJ2-1; D unclear. The CDR3 contains 13 residues. CDR1 is SGHKS and CDR2 is YYEKEE in the germline V gene (reference sequence). The germline V and J ends were trimmed by 2 bases and 4 bases, with 7 bases remaining between them. The CDR3 DNA sequence: TGTGCCAGCAGCTTCTCCCAGTACAATGAGCAGTTCTTC. The encoded protein is CASSFSQYNEQFF.

This sequence joins TRBV24-1 and TRBJ2-1; tentative D call: TRBD2 (6 bases). V was pared by 1 base and J by 12 bases, with 12 bases between. Germline V gene lookup returns CDR1 KGHDR and CDR2 SFDVKD. There are 13 residues in the CDR3. The CDR3 DNA reads TGTGCCACCAGTGATTTCACCGGGAGCGGGCAGTTCTTC. Translating it yields CATSDFTGSGQFF.